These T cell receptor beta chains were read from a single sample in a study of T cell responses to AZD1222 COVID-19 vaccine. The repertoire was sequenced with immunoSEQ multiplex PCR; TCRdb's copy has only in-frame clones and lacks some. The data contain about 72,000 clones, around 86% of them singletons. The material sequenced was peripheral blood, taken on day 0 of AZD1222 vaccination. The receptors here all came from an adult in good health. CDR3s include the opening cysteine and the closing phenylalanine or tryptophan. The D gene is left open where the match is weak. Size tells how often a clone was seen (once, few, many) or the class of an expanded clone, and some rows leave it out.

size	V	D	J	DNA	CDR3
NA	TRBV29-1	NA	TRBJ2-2	TGCAGCGCCTCCGAGACAGATCCAGGGGAGCTGTTTTTT	CSASETDPGELFF
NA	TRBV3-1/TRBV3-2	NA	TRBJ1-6	TGTGCCAGCAGCCAAGATATTGCGGGCGCCCTCTGGTCCGATTCACCCCTCCACTTT	CASSQDIAGALWSDSPLHF
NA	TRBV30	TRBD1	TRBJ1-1	TGTGCCTGGAGTTCAGGGACAGGGCTCACAACTGGGGAAGCTTTCTTT	CAWSSGTGLTTGEAFF
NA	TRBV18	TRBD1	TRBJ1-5	TGTGCCAGCTCACCGACAGGGGGCAGGCAGCCCCAGCATTTT	CASSPTGGRQPQHF
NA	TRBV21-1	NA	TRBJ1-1	TGTGCCAGCAAAGGGACAGAAGACACTGAAGCTTTCTTT	CASKGTEDTEAFF
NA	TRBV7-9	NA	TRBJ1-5	TGTGCCAGCAGCCTTGGTAGTGGGAGCAATCAGCCCCAGCATTTT	CASSLGSGSNQPQHF
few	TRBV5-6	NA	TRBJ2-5	TGTGCCAGCAGCACCACAGGGCAGGAGACCCAGTACTTC	CASSTTGQETQYF
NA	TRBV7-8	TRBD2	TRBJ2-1	TGTGCCAGCAGCTTAGTTGGCTCTCCGGGGGGTGAGCAGTTCTTC	CASSLVGSPGGEQFF
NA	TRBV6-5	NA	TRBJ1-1	TGTGCCAGCATAAAAACCGACGGTAACACTGAAGCTTTCTTT	CASIKTDGNTEAFF
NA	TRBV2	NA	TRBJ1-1	TGTGCCAGCAGTAGGGAGAAGAACACTGAAGCTTTCTTT	CASSREKNTEAFF
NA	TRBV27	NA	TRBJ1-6	TGTGCCAGCAGCCTAATTTGGACAAGCCTAGCCAGTTCACCCCTCCACTTT	CASSLIWTSLASSPLHF
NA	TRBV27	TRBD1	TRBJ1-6	TGTGCCAGCAGTCCCGACAGGGGTAATTCACCCCTCCACTTT	CASSPDRGNSPLHF
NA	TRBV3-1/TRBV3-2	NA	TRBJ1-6	TGTGCCAGCAGTCTTCGGGATTTAGGAGATTCACCCCTCCACTTT	CASSLRDLGDSPLHF
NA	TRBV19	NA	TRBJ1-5	TGTGCCAGCACCCCAGACCCTGGCATTAGCAATCAGCCCCAGCATTTT	CASTPDPGISNQPQHF
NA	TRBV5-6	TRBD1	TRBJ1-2	TGTGCCAGCAGCCGGAACAGGGGTATGAACTATGGCTACACCTTC	CASSRNRGMNYGYTF
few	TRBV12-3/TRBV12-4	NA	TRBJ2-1	TGTGCCAGCAGTTTTTCCACCAACAATGAGCAGTTCTTC	CASSFSTNNEQFF
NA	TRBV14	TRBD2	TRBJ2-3	TGTGCCAGCAGCCAAGACCTAGCGGGGGCCAGCACAGATACGCAGTATTTT	CASSQDLAGASTDTQYF
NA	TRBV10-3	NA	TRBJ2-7	TGTGCCATCAGTGAGTCATGGCAGAAGATCGAGCAGTACTTC	CAISESWQKIEQYF
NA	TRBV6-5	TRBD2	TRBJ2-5	TGTGCCAGCAGACTCGGGACTAGCGGACAAGAGACCCAGTACTTC	CASRLGTSGQETQYF
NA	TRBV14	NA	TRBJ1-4	TGTGCCAGCAGCCAAGAACGGGGAGGGGGATTCGAAAAACTGTTTTTT	CASSQERGGGFEKLFF
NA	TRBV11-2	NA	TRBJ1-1	TGTGCCAGCAGCTACACAAGGGGGGGTACTGAAGCTTTCTTT	CASSYTRGGTEAFF
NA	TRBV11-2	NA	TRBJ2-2	TGTGCCAGCAGCTTAACCAACAGGGGGGGCACCGGGGAGCTGTTTTTT	CASSLTNRGGTGELFF
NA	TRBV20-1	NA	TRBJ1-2	TGCAGTGCTAGTCCACAGACAGGCACCTATGGCTACACCTTC	CSASPQTGTYGYTF
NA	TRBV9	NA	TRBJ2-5	TGTGCCAGCAGCGTAGGGGGGCCCTTTTTGGAGACCCAGTACTTC	CASSVGGPFLETQYF
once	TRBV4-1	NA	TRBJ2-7	TGCGCCAGCAGCCAAGACCCCGGGCAGGGGTGGGGCGAGCAGTACTTC	CASSQDPGQGWGEQYF
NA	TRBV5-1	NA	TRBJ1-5	TGCGCCAGCAGCTTGGGGGACATTAATCAGCCCCAGCATTTT	CASSLGDINQPQHF